This T cell receptor (beta chain) came from a study of cytomegalovirus exposure and HLA in healthy donors. Points from the study as a whole: The dataset shows that most TCR sequences were rare, while some public TCRs occurred in many donors. Among TCR beta chains, those listed as cytomegalovirus-associated numbered fewer than 200.

The table came from immunoSEQ multiplex PCR; TCRdb's copy has only in-frame clones and leaves some out. The sample comprises about 140,000 clones, around 88% of which are singletons, and 7.9% rests with the top ten. There are 13 residues in the CDR3. The germline V gene has CDR1 LNHNV and CDR2 YYDKDF (reference sequence). Between the trimmed V and J ends, which lost 3 bases and 10 bases, there was a span of 12 bases. Worth noting for this clone: The antigen is not known.

The sequenced sample consisted of PBMCs. The receptor was derived from a woman between 18 and 29 years old in good health and CMV-seropositive. The rearrangement links TRBV15 to TRBJ1-4; TRBD1 might be the D (6 bases). The CDR3: CATSSWDNRKLFF. The CDR3 bases are TGTGCCACCAGCAGCTGGGACAACCGAAAACTGTTTTTT.